Listed below are T cell receptor beta chains from one sample, sequenced in a study of blood T cell repertoires in COVID-19. Sequencing was performed with immunoSEQ multiplex PCR; in TCRdb, only in-frame clones are kept and a portion is missing. The sample has under 250,000 clones, around 90% seen once. Specimen: peripheral blood. Source of these receptors: a man under 40 with COVID-19, enrolled during active disease. The CDR3 runs from the conserved cysteine through the conserved F or W. The order of the fields is V gene, D gene, J gene, clone size, CDR3 protein, CDR3 DNA. D genes are given only for firm matches. Size is stated for part of the rows, as once, few or many counts, or as a class when the clone is expanded.

TRBV10-3	.	TRBJ2-3	.	CAISEDGTLDTQYF	TGTGCCATCAGTGAGGATGGGACTCTAGATACGCAGTATTTT
TRBV10-1	TRBD1	TRBJ1-5	.	CASNSPPGTASNQPQHF	TGCGCCAGCAACTCACCACCCGGGACAGCAAGCAATCAGCCCCAGCATTTT
TRBV19	.	TRBJ1-1	once	CASSISKASGAPVSNTEAFF	TGTGCCAGTAGTATCTCGAAGGCGAGTGGGGCACCCGTATCGAACACTGAAGCTTTCTTT
TRBV30	.	TRBJ2-7	.	CAWSVHYGTYEQYF	TGTGCCTGGAGTGTACACTACGGAACCTACGAGCAGTACTTC
TRBV5-1	.	TRBJ1-2	once	CASSFEGTGGYTF	TGCGCCAGCAGTTTTGAGGGAACCGGTGGCTACACCTTC
TRBV3-1/TRBV3-2	TRBD1	TRBJ1-3	.	CASSQVPGQGASGNTIYF	TGTGCCAGCAGCCAAGTTCCTGGACAGGGGGCCTCAGGAAACACCATATATTTT
TRBV6-4	.	TRBJ1-1	.	CASSPRPAWRGSATEAFF	TGTGCCAGCAGTCCTAGGCCTGCCTGGAGGGGTTCGGCCACTGAAGCTTTCTTT
TRBV5-4	.	TRBJ1-2	.	CASSLVVGAGYTF	TGTGCCAGCAGCTTGGTGGTGGGGGCAGGCTACACCTTC
TRBV7-3	TRBD2	TRBJ2-1	.	CASSLRPPGLDRNEQFF	TGTGCCAGCAGCCTCCGACCACCGGGACTAGATCGCAATGAGCAGTTCTTC
TRBV20-1	.	TRBJ1-5	.	CSAREGDQPQHF	TGCAGTGCTCGTGAGGGAGATCAGCCCCAGCATTTT
TRBV9	.	TRBJ2-5	.	CASSPPGRETQYF	TGTGCCAGCAGCCCCCCGGGTCGGGAGACCCAGTACTTC
TRBV12-3/TRBV12-4	TRBD1	TRBJ2-7	once	CASSGTGNEQYF	TGTGCCAGCAGCGGGACAGGTAATGAACAGTACTTC
TRBV19	TRBD2	TRBJ2-6	.	CASSDGGAGRPGANVLTF	TGTGCCAGTAGTGACGGGGGGGCCGGTCGCCCTGGGGCCAACGTCCTGACTTTC
TRBV7-9	TRBD1	TRBJ2-1	.	CASRPGGYNEQFF	TGTGCCAGCAGACCAGGGGGATACAATGAGCAGTTCTTC
TRBV2	TRBD2	TRBJ2-7	.	CASNGLAGGSYEQYF	TGTGCCAGCAACGGACTAGCGGGGGGCTCCTACGAGCAGTACTTC
TRBV5-1	.	TRBJ1-1	.	CASSSGGTQNTEAFF	TGCGCCAGCAGCTCAGGAGGGACGCAGAACACTGAAGCTTTCTTT
TRBV9	TRBD2	TRBJ2-3	.	CASSVATRAGGNSWSTDTQYF	TGTGCCAGCAGCGTAGCTACAAGGGCGGGGGGCAATTCGTGGAGCACAGATACGCAGTATTTT
TRBV6-2/TRBV6-3	TRBD1	TRBJ1-6	.	CASSQGQGPPLHF	TGTGCCAGCAGTCAGGGACAGGGTCCACCCCTCCACTTT
TRBV9	.	TRBJ2-2	.	CASSDYRAGELFF	TGTGCCAGCAGCGACTACAGGGCCGGGGAGCTGTTTTTT
TRBV7-3	.	TRBJ2-1	.	CASSPSGSNEQFF	TGTGCCAGCAGCCCTTCGGGGAGCAATGAGCAGTTCTTC
TRBV6-5	.	TRBJ2-5	once	CASTYRGGQETQYF	TGTGCCAGCACCTATCGAGGAGGACAAGAGACCCAGTACTTC
TRBV6-5	TRBD1	TRBJ1-6	.	CASSPTGGNSPLHF	TGTGCCAGCAGTCCGACAGGGGGTAATTCACCCCTCCACTTT
TRBV6-5	TRBD1	TRBJ1-6	.	CASGPDRDSPLHF	TGTGCCAGCGGGCCGGACAGGGATTCACCCCTCCACTTT
TRBV9	TRBD1	TRBJ1-6	.	CASSTGTGGSSLHF	TGTGCCAGCAGCACAGGGACAGGGGGTTCTTCCCTCCACTTT
TRBV5-5	.	TRBJ1-5	.	CARSLGGVSNQPQHF	TGTGCCCGCAGCCTGGGGGGGGTGAGCAATCAGCCCCAGCATTTT
TRBV7-9	.	TRBJ2-7	.	CASSPQGGSGYEQYF	TGTGCCAGCAGCCCCCAGGGGGGATCGGGCTACGAGCAGTACTTC